The 4 T cell receptor beta chains in this list originate from one sample, sequenced in a study of T cell responses to AZD1222 COVID-19 vaccine. The protocol was immunoSEQ multiplex PCR, while the TCRdb copy is restricted to in-frame clones and leaves out a portion. This table has approximately 92,000 clones, 80% to 90% appearing once. The material sequenced was peripheral blood, taken on day 0 of AZD1222 vaccination. Source of these receptors: an adult in good health.

This sequence joins TRBV7-2 and TRBJ1-5, with D perhaps matching TRBD1 (6 bases). CDR1 SGHTA and CDR2 FQGNSA come from the germline V gene. The CDR3 runs 15 residues. V lost 5 bases, J lost 5 bases, and 16 bases lay in between. CDR3: CASSGTGQGYQPQHF. The CDR3 DNA follows: TGTGCCAGCAGCGGAACAGGGCAGGGTTATCAGCCCCAGCATTTT.

The V and J genes are TRBV4-2 and TRBJ2-7; possibly TRBD1 or TRBD2 for D (6 bases each). This CDR3 has 15 residues. With 0 bases removed from V and 4 bases from J, the gap between germline ends came to 13 bases. The germline CDR1 and CDR2 sequences are LGHNA and YNFKEQ. DNA of the CDR3: TGTGCCAGCAGCCAAGAGGAGGGGGAGTCGTACGAGCAGTACTTC. It translates to CASSQEEGESYEQYF.

This sequence joins TRBV3-1 (or the pseudogene TRBV3-2) and TRBJ1-1, with TRBD1 as a possible D gene (5 bases). Germline V lookup: CDR1 LGHDT, CDR2 YNNKEL (reference sequence). Deletions cut 1 base from V and 13 bases from J, with 19 bases between. This CDR3 has 14 residues. The CDR3 here is CASSQGLRAGQDFF. The DNA of the CDR3 is TGTGCCAGCAGCCAAGGTCTTCGGGCAGGGCAGGATTTCTTT.

This rearrangement joins TRBV7-8 to TRBJ2-5; 9 bases match TRBD2. Germline V gene data show CDR1 as SGHVS and CDR2 as FQNEAQ. The CDR3 spans 18 residues. The trim removed 2 bases at V and 5 bases at J, leaving 15 bases unmatched. For the CDR3, the DNA is TGTGCCAGCAGCTTATTTGGGACTAGCCCTGTAAGGCGTGAGACCCAGTACTTC. Its translation: CASSLFGTSPVRRETQYF.